These T cell receptor beta chains were read from a single sample in a study of T-cell reconstitution after alpha-beta-depleted transplantation in children. Each CDR3 protein is one row after TCRdb ran MiXCR on the PCR reads. The sample shows just over 950,000 distinct CDR3 sequences, about 31% of them seen only once. Sequenced here: PBMCs, mostly from graft donor cells, sampled 360 days after TCRalphabeta/CD19-depleted stem cell transplant. These receptors were obtained from a boy younger than two who had a stem cell transplant for SCID, so the T cells may come from the graft donor. Each CDR3 is given with its conserved first and last residue. The order of the fields is J gene, clone size, D gene, V gene, CDR3 DNA, CDR3 protein. D genes are given only for firm matches. Rows may omit the clone size; those that give it use once, few, many or a size class.

>TRBJ2-6|once|.|TRBV13
TGTGCCAGCAGCTACCGGTTAACCCCGAAGGTGCTCTCTGGGGCCAACGTCCTGACTTTC
CASSYRLTPKVLSGANVLTF
>TRBJ2-7|.|TRBD1|TRBV10-3
TGTGCCATCAGAAACCGGACAGGGGCTCACCACGAGCAGTACTTC
CAIRNRTGAHHEQYF
>TRBJ2-1|few|TRBD1|TRBV4-1
TGCGCCAGCAGCCAAGAAGACAGGGGCTCGCGGAATGAGCAGTTCTTC
CASSQEDRGSRNEQFF
>TRBJ2-1|.|TRBD2|TRBV20-1
TGCAGTGCTTCGGGACTAGCGGGGAGAATCCACAATGAGCAGTTCTTC
CSASGLAGRIHNEQFF
>TRBJ2-7|few|TRBD2|TRBV29-1
TGCAGCGTTCCGCCTAACGACAGCGGGGAGTACGAGCAGTACTTC
CSVPPNDSGEYEQYF
>TRBJ2-3|.|TRBD2|TRBV12-3/TRBV12-4
TGTGCCAGCAGCATCTCTGGTGGGGGGGGAGATACGCAGTATTTT
CASSISGGGGDTQYF
>TRBJ2-3|.|TRBD1|TRBV7-9
TGTGCCAGCAGCTTAGCGGGACAGGGGCACAGTCCCCATACGCAGTATTTT
CASSLAGQGHSPHTQYF
>TRBJ1-1|many|.|TRBV12-3/TRBV12-4
TGTGCCAGCAGTTTTTCCCCGAACACTGAAGCTTTCTTT
CASSFSPNTEAFF
>TRBJ2-2|.|.|TRBV6-1
TGTGCCAGCACTGGCCGGGACATTAACACCGGGGAGCTGTTTTTT
CASTGRDINTGELFF
>TRBJ2-5|.|.|TRBV12-3/TRBV12-4
TGTGCCAGCAGTTGGAGCGGCCCCGGTCAGTCGGAGACCCAGTACTTC
CASSWSGPGQSETQYF
>TRBJ2-1|few|.|TRBV20-1
TGCAGTGCTAGAGAGGGGGCTCCCTCCTACAATGAGCAGTTCTTC
CSAREGAPSYNEQFF
>TRBJ2-7|.|TRBD2|TRBV29-1
TGCAGCGTGTTCGGGACTAGCGGGGCCTACGAGCAGTACTTC
CSVFGTSGAYEQYF
>TRBJ2-1|.|.|TRBV6-2/TRBV6-3
TGTGCCAGCAGGCGAACTCCTTATCCCAATGAGCAGTTCTTC
CASRRTPYPNEQFF
>TRBJ2-5|.|.|TRBV6-5
TGTGCCAGCAGTTTCTACGGGGCCCCGACGGGGCAAGAGACCCAGTACTTC
CASSFYGAPTGQETQYF
>TRBJ2-1|few|TRBD2|TRBV10-3
TGTGCCATCAGTGAGTCGGCGGGGGGGTACAATGAGCAGTTCTTC
CAISESAGGYNEQFF
>TRBJ2-2|few|.|TRBV10-2
TGCGCCAGCAGTGAACCCGGGAAGGGGGGGTCCGGGGAGCTGTTTTTT
CASSEPGKGGSGELFF
>TRBJ2-3|.|TRBD2|TRBV12-3/TRBV12-4
TGTGCCAGCAGTCCAGGACTAGCGGCCCGCACAGATACGCAGTATTTT
CASSPGLAARTDTQYF
>TRBJ2-5|.|.|TRBV29-1
TGCAGCGCCCATGGGCAGGGGATGAAGACCCAGTACTTC
CSAHGQGMKTQYF
>TRBJ2-1|few|TRBD2|TRBV10-3
TGTGCCATCAGTGATCCCTGGACTAGCGGGGGTTTATCCAATGAGCAGTTCTTC
CAISDPWTSGGLSNEQFF
>TRBJ1-1|few|.|TRBV6-6
TGTGCCAGCGTAAAAACCGGGGGAACTGAAGCTTTCTTT
CASVKTGGTEAFF
>TRBJ2-1|few|.|TRBV4-1
TGCGCCAGCAGCCAAGGGGACGCCCTCCGGAGCAATGAGCAGTTCTTC
CASSQGDALRSNEQFF
>TRBJ2-3|.|.|TRBV29-1
TGCAGTTCGGCTGGGGAAAACACAGATACGCAGTATTTT
CSSAGENTDTQYF
>TRBJ2-3|.|TRBD2|TRBV18
TGTGCCAGCTCACGTATGGGACTAGCGGGCACAGATACGCAGTATTTT
CASSRMGLAGTDTQYF
>TRBJ2-3|few|.|TRBV5-1
TGCGCCAGCAGCTTTGAGGGACGGGGCACAGATACGCAGTATTTT
CASSFEGRGTDTQYF
>TRBJ1-1|few|.|TRBV15
TGTGCCACCAGCAGAGCGGTGAACACTGAAGCTTTCTTT
CATSRAVNTEAFF
>TRBJ2-6|.|TRBD2|TRBV20-1
TGCAGTGCTGGTAGCGGGGGGCTCTCTGGGGCCAACGTCCTGACTTTC
CSAGSGGLSGANVLTF
>TRBJ2-4|.|.|TRBV20-1
TGCAGTGCCCCCTCCGCCGAGCAATCCAAAAACATTCAGTACTTC
CSAPSAEQSKNIQYF
>TRBJ1-2|many|.|TRBV6-5
TGTGCCAGCAGAGGAACAGGGTACGGCTACACCTTC
CASRGTGYGYTF
>TRBJ2-4|few|TRBD1|TRBV18
TGTGCCAGCTCACCACCCCTTGACAGGGGTAAAAACATTCAGTACTTC
CASSPPLDRGKNIQYF
>TRBJ2-1|.|.|TRBV4-2
TGTGCCAGCAGCCCCGGAGCAGGGACGATATCCTACAATGAGCAGTTCTTC
CASSPGAGTISYNEQFF
>TRBJ1-2|few|TRBD1|TRBV5-1
TGCGCCAGCAGCGTGATACAGGGGACGTATGGCTACACCTTC
CASSVIQGTYGYTF
>TRBJ2-5|once|.|TRBV6-5
TGTGCCAGCAGTCACCCGGCGGGACAGAAGAGGGAGACCCAGTACTTC
CASSHPAGQKRETQYF
>TRBJ1-1|.|TRBD1|TRBV12-3/TRBV12-4
TGTGCCAGCAAGCGGACAGGCACTGAAGCTTTCTTT
CASKRTGTEAFF
>TRBJ2-3|.|.|TRBV7-6
TGTGCCAGCAGCTTATTTGGGTCCCCCACAGATACGCAGTATTTT
CASSLFGSPTDTQYF
>TRBJ1-1|.|.|TRBV20-1
TGCAGTGCTAGCCAGGTCGTGGGTACTGAAGCTTTCTTT
CSASQVVGTEAFF
>TRBJ2-5|few|.|TRBV15
TGTGCCACCAGCATGGGACCGTACCAAGAGACCCAGTACTTC
CATSMGPYQETQYF
>TRBJ2-1|few|.|TRBV5-1
TGCGCCAGCGGGCCAGGGGCCGACCTTTTGGACAATGAGCAGTTCTTC
CASGPGADLLDNEQFF
>TRBJ2-3|few|.|TRBV7-2
TGTGCCAGCAGCCCCCCAGGGGCTTATAGCACAGATACGCAGTATTTT
CASSPPGAYSTDTQYF
>TRBJ1-6|.|TRBD1|TRBV25-1
TGTGCCAGCAGGCGGACAGGGGAGGTCGCACCCCTCCACTTT
CASRRTGEVAPLHF
>TRBJ2-1|.|TRBD1|TRBV9
TGTGCCAGCAGCCCAGAGGGAGTGGGGACAGGGCCGTACAATGAGCAGTTCTTC
CASSPEGVGTGPYNEQFF
>TRBJ1-2|few|.|TRBV29-1
TGCAGCGTTGAATTGGCAGCGCACGGATTCTATGGCTACACCTTC
CSVELAAHGFYGYTF
>TRBJ2-2|many|.|TRBV6-5
TGTGCCAGCAGTTATCTAACAGGGAGGGTTGACACCGGGGAGCTGTTTTTT
CASSYLTGRVDTGELFF
>TRBJ2-5|once|.|TRBV20-1
TGCAGTGCGAGATCCCTGCCCACAGTCCAAGAGACCCAGTACTTC
CSARSLPTVQETQYF
>TRBJ2-1|.|TRBD1|TRBV20-1
TGCAGTGCTCCAGGGGGCCGAAGCTCCTACAATGAGCAGTTCTTC
CSAPGGRSSYNEQFF